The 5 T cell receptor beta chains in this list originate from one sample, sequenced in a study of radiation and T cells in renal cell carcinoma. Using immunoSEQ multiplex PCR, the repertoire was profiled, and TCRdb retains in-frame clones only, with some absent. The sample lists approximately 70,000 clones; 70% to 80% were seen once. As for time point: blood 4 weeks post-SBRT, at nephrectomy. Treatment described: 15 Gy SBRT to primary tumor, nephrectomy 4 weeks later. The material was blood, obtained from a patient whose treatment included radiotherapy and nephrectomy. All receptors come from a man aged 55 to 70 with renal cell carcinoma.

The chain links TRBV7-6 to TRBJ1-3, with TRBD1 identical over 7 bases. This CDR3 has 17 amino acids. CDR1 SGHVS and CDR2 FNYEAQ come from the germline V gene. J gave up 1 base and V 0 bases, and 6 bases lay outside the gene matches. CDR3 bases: TGTGCCAGCAGCTTAGCCAGGGGGGCGGCATCTGGAAACACCATATATTTT. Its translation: CASSLARGAASGNTIYF.

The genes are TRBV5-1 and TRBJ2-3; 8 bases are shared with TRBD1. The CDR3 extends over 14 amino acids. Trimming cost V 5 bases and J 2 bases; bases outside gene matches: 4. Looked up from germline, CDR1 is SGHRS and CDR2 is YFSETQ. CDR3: CASRLDRATDTQYF. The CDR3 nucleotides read TGCGCCAGCAGACTGGACAGGGCCACAGATACGCAGTATTTT.

This CDR3 is CASSLSGIATRETQYF. DNA for the CDR3: TGTGCCAGCAGTTTATCTGGGATCGCTACAAGGGAGACCCAGTACTTC. V gene TRBV27 combines with J gene TRBJ2-5, with D hard to call. The CDR3 is 16 amino acids. Looked up from germline, CDR1 is MNHEY and CDR2 is SMNVEV (reference sequence). Trimming removed 0 bases at V and 5 bases at J, with 16 bases between.

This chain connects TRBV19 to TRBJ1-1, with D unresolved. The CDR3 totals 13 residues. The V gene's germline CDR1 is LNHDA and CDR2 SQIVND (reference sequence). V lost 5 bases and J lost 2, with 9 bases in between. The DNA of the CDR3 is TGTGCCAGTAGTGTACAAACTAACACTGAAGCTTTCTTT. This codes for CASSVQTNTEAFF.

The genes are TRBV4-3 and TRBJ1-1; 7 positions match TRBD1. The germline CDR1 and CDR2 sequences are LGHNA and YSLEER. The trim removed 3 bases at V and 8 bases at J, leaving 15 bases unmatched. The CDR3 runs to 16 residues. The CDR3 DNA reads TGCGCCAGCAGCCACCACCTTGACAGGGTCGGGGGCGAAGCTTTCTTT. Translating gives CASSHHLDRVGGEAFF.